This T cell receptor beta chain was documented in a study of T-cell memory formation after mild COVID-19. Study context: Largely donor-specific TCR clusters were found.

With regard to this clonotype: Its specificity is unknown.

From the 5' RACE reads, TCRdb called clonotypes with MiXCR, one entry per CDR3 protein. The repertoire holds approximately 150,000 distinct CDR3 sequences, with around 13% as singletons. Whole-study findings and limits: Certain responding clones were present in pre-infection memory, suggesting participation of cross-reactive memory. Largely, contracting CD4+ clones fell within CM and EM, and contracting CD8+ clones within EMRA.

Trimming took 1 base from V and 12 from J, leaving 11 bases between them. Germline V lookup: CDR1 SQVTM, CDR2 ANQGSEA. This CDR3 has 11 residues. The clonotype originates from an adult woman who had mild COVID-19 (a few samples of this study predate the infection). Cell type and time point are not known. The rearrangement uses TRBV29-1 and TRBJ2-3; D not resolved. The specimen sequenced was PBMCs or a T cell subset sorted from them (not recorded which). The CDR3 loop is CSVEVLGTQYF. The CDR3 coding sequence is TGCAGCGTTGAAGTTTTAGGAACTCAGTATTTT.